This T cell receptor beta chain was observed in a study of T cells expressing NK-cell markers. Turning to the study itself: Sorted CD3+CD56+NKG2C+, CD3+CD56+NKG2C- and CD3+CD56-NKG2C+ T cells provided the TCR beta repertoires.

Turning to this clonotype: Its antigen is currently unknown.

TCRdb re-called the 5' RACE reads and catalogs CDR3 proteins one per entry, DNA excluded. This repertoire includes about 160,000 distinct CDR3 sequences. The germline CDR1 and CDR2 sequences are KGHSH and LQKENI. CDR3 size: 15 residues. Findings and caveats of the study: What remained unclear was the HCMV specificity of expanded NKG2C+ T cell clones. Once again these clonotypes came out on top in the CD3+CD56-NKG2C+ fraction of a few donors.

Material: blood T cells: a sorted CD56 or NKG2C T cell subset, CD4+ or CD8+ T cells, or bulk PBMC T cells (not recorded which). J is TRBJ2-3 and V is TRBV18; absent DNA, TCRdb's TRBD2 call cannot be checked. The receptor was isolated from a man aged 18-75 years in good health. CDR3: CASIEGGFGTDTQYF.